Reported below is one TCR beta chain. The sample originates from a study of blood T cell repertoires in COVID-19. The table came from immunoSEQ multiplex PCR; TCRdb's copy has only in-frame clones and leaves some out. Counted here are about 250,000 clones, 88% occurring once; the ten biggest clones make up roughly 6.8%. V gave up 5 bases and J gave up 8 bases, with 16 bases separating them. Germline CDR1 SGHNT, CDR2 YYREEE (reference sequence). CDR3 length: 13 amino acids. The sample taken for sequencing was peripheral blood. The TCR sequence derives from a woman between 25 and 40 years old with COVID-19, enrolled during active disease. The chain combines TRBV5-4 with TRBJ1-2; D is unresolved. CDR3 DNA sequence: TGTGCCAGCAGATATGAAGGGAGACGAGGCTACACCTTC. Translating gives CASRYEGRRGYTF.